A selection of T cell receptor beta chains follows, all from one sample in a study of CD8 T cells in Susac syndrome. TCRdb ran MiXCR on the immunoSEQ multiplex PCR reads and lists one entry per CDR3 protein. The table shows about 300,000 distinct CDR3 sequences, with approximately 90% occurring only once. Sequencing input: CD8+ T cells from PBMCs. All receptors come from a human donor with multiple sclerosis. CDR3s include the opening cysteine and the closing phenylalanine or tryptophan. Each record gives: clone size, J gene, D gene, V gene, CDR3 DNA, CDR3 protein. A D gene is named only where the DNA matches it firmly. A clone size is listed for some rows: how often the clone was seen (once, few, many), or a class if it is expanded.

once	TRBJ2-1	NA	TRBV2	TGTGCCAGCAGTGAATTATTGGACAGGGAGGGTGAGCAGTTCTTC	CASSELLDREGEQFF
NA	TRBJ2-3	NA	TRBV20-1	TGCAGTGCTCCGCTCTCTGAGGGGCTAGGGGATACGCAGTATTTT	CSAPLSEGLGDTQYF
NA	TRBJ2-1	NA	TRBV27	TGTGCCAGCAGTTCTGCCCTCGACTGGAATGAGCAGTTCTTC	CASSSALDWNEQFF
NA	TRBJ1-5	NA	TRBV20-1	TGCAGTGCTAGGCAGGGCAATCAGCCCCAGCATTTT	CSARQGNQPQHF
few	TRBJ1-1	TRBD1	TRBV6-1	TGTGCCAGCATGCTGGGACAGGGGGTTACTGAAGCTTTCTTT	CASMLGQGVTEAFF
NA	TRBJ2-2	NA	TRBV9	TGTGCCAGCAGCTCACAAGGGGGGGGCGGGGAGCTGTTTTTT	CASSSQGGGGELFF
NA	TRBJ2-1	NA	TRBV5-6	TGTGCCAGCAGCGGGGGACTCACAGACTACAATGAGCAGTTCTTC	CASSGGLTDYNEQFF
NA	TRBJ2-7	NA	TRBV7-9	TGTGCCAGCAGCTCCCCTGTGACAGATATTTCCTACGAGCAGTACTTC	CASSSPVTDISYEQYF
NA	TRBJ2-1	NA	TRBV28	TGTGCCAGCAGTTTTCGGGGAATTCTCTACAATGAGCAGTTCTTC	CASSFRGILYNEQFF
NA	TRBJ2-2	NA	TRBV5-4	TGTGCCAGCAGCTCCTGGACTGGGACCGGGGAGCTGTTTTTT	CASSSWTGTGELFF
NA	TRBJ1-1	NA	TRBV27	TGTGCCAGCAGTTTATCAGTCAGTGGGGGGGCTGAAGCTTTCTTT	CASSLSVSGGAEAFF
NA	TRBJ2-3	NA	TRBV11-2	NA	CASFGPGGGTDTQYF
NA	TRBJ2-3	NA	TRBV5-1	TGCGCCAGCACCCCGGATCTAACAGATACGCAGTATTTT	CASTPDLTDTQYF
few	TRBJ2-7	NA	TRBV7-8	TGTGCCAGCAGCCTCCGGAAGGACTACGAGCAGTACTTC	CASSLRKDYEQYF
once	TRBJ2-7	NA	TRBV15	TGTGCCACCAGCCAGGGGCACTCCTACGAGCAGTACTTC	CATSQGHSYEQYF
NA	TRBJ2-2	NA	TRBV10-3	TGTGCCATCACCACCCGCAGACGAAATCCCAACACCGGGGAGCTGTTTTTT	CAITTRRRNPNTGELFF
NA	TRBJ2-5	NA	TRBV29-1	TGCAGCGTCGGGCCGCCCCAGGAACACCAAGAGACCCAGTACTTC	CSVGPPQEHQETQYF
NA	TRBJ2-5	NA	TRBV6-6	TGTGCCAGCAGTTACGCTAGATCGGGAGAGACCCAGTACTTC	CASSYARSGETQYF
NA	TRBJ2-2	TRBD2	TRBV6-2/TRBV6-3	TGTGCCAGCAGTATGACTAGCGGGAGCTTGAACACCGGGGAGCTGTTTTTT	CASSMTSGSLNTGELFF
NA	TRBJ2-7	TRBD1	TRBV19	TGTGCCACGCGCAGAGGGGGCACCTACGAGCAGTACTTC	CATRRGGTYEQYF
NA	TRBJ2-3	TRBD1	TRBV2	TGTGCCAGCAGTGAAGGACAGGGGGACACAGATACGCAGTATTTT	CASSEGQGDTDTQYF
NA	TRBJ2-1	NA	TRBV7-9	TGTGCCAGCAGCTGGGACCGCGAGCAGTTCTTC	CASSWDREQFF
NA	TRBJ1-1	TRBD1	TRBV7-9	TGTGCCAGCAGCTCGCTAACAGGGGAGAACACTGAAGCTTTCTTT	CASSSLTGENTEAFF
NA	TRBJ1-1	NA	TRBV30	TGTGCCTGGAGTGTAGAGACAGCGAACACTGAAGCTTTCTTT	CAWSVETANTEAFF
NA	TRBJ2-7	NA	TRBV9	TGTGCCAGCAGCGTAGGGGACGCAACAGGGTATTACGAGCAGTACTTC	CASSVGDATGYYEQYF
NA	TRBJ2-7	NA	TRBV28	TGTGCCAGCAGTTTGCGACTAGACAGGTCGCGGGAGCAGTACTTC	CASSLRLDRSREQYF
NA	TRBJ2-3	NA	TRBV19	TGTGCCAGTAGTCATTTCGGAGGGGATGATACGCAGTATTTT	CASSHFGGDDTQYF
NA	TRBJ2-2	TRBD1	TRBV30	TGTGCCTGGGAAAAAGGGGGCATCGGGGAGCTGTTTTTT	CAWEKGGIGELFF
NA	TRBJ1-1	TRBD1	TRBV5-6	TGTGCCAGCAGCCCCGGACAGGGACCCACTGAAGCTTTCTTT	CASSPGQGPTEAFF
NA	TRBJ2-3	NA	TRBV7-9	TGTGCCAGCAGCCCTCCTTTTACAGATACGCAGTATTTT	CASSPPFTDTQYF
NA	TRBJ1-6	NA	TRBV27	TGTGCCAGCAGTTTGGTTCGGGGATCCTATAATTCACCCCTCCACTTT	CASSLVRGSYNSPLHF
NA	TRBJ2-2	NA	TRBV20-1	TGCAGTGCTAGAGGTCTACTAGGTGCCGCGAACACCGGGGAGCTGTTTTTT	CSARGLLGAANTGELFF
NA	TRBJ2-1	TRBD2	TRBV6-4	TGTGCCAGCAGTGAACGTAGCGGGATGGGCTACAATGAGCAGTTCTTC	CASSERSGMGYNEQFF
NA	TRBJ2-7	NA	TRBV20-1	TGCAGTGCTAGCCCTAAAATGGCCTACGAGCAGTACTTC	CSASPKMAYEQYF
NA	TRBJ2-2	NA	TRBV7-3	TGTGCCAGCACCCTAGAGGCGGGATCCGGGGAGCTGTTTTTT	CASTLEAGSGELFF
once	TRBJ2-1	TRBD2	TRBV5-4	TGTGCCAGCAGCCGGTGGACTAGCGGGAGTGGAGAGCAGTTCTTC	CASSRWTSGSGEQFF
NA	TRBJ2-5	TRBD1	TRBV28	TGTGCCAGCAGGAGCCGTTCCTACAGGGGTCTCCGGGAGACCCAGTACTTC	CASRSRSYRGLRETQYF
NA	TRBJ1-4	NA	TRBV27	TGTGCCAGCAGCTTTCTTTCGGGGAATGGAGGACTGTTTTTT	CASSFLSGNGGLFF
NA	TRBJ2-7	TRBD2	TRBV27	TGTGCCAGCAGTTTAACGAGCGGGGTAGGCTACGAGCAGTACTTC	CASSLTSGVGYEQYF
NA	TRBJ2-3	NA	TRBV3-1	TGTGCCAGCAGCCAAGAAGGGGGAGGGAGCACAGATACGCAGTATTTT	CASSQEGGGSTDTQYF
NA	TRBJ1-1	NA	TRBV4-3	TGCGCCAGCAGCCAAGGTTCGGTGGGTACTGAAGCTTTCTTT	CASSQGSVGTEAFF
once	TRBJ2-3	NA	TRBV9	TGTGCCAGCAGCGACCGTCCAGATACGCAGTATTTT	CASSDRPDTQYF
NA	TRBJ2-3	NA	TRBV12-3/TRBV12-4	TGTGCCAGCAGTTTAGCGGCAGGGCCCGCAGATACGCAGTATTTT	CASSLAAGPADTQYF
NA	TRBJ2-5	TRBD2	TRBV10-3	TGTGCCATCAGTGACAATAGCGGGGGGGCCCGGGAGACCCAGTACTTC	CAISDNSGGARETQYF
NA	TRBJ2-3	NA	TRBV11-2	TGTGCCAGCAGCTCCAGGACTTTCTCTAGCACAGATACGCAGTATTTT	CASSSRTFSSTDTQYF
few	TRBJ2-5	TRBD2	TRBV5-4	TGTGCCAGCAGCCAGGGACTAGCGGGAGGCGAGACCCAGTACTTC	CASSQGLAGGETQYF
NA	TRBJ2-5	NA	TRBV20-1	TGCAGTGCTAGAGAAACAAACCAAGAGACCCAGTACTTC	CSARETNQETQYF
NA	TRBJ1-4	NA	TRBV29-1	TGCAGCGTTGGCAGAACTAATGAAAAACTGTTTTTT	CSVGRTNEKLFF
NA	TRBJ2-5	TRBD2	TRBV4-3	TGCGCCAGCAGCCAAGCCGGGGAGGGCCAAGGAGAGACCCAGTACTTC	CASSQAGEGQGETQYF
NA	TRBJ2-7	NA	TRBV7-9	TGTGCCAGCAGTTCAGGCCTCCTTGGGGGGTCACCAGACTACGAGCAGTACTTC	CASSSGLLGGSPDYEQYF